This paragraph covers one T cell receptor beta chain sequence. This sample is part of a study of T-cell reconstitution after alpha-beta-depleted transplantation in children. Unique molecular identifiers were built into the TCRbeta library. Each CDR3 protein is one row after TCRdb ran MiXCR on the PCR reads. The sample records 500,000 to 600,000 distinct CDR3 sequences, about 31% being singletons. This CDR3 region has 15 residues. The V end was cut by 5 bases, the J end by 0 bases, with 7 bases between. CDR1 and CDR2 from the germline V gene are KGHDR and SFDVKD. The chain is built from TRBV24-1 and TRBJ2-6; D gene ambiguous. The source is a human donor who donated a stem cell graft to a child with aplastic anemia. The input for sequencing was PBMCs from the stem cell graft donor, taken from the stem cell graft. The CDR3 DNA reads as TGTGCCACCAGTGTCAGATCCTCTGGGGCCAACGTCCTGACTTTC. Protein: CATSVRSSGANVLTF.